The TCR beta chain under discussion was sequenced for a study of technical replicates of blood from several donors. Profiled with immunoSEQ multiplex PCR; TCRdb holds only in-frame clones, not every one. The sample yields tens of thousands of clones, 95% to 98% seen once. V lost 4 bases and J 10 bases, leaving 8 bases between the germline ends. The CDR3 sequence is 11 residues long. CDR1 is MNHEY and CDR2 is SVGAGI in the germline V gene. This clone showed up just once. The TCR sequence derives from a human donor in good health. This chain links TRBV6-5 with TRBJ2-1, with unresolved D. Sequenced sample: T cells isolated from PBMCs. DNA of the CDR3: TGTGCCAGCAGTTCCACCAGGGAGCAGTTCTTC. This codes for CASSSTREQFF.